This TCR beta chain derives from a study of CD8 T cells in ankylosing spondylitis. This clonotype was seen ten or more times. MiXCR, applied by TCRdb to the 5' RACE reads, yields one record per CDR3 protein. In the table there are 8,500 to 9,000 distinct CDR3 sequences, 3% to 5% of which are singletons. The TCR sequence derives from a female donor with ankylosing spondylitis or in good health (not recorded which). The sequencing sample was made of blood, either unsorted or a sorted T cell fraction (not recorded which).

Written as DNA, the CDR3 is TGTGCCAGCAGCGCCCAACTAGCGGGGGGCACAAACACCGGGGAGCTGTTTTTT. Translating it yields CASSAQLAGGTNTGELFF. The gene calls are TRBV9 and TRBJ2-2; the match to TRBD2 covers 12 bases. This CDR3 has 18 amino acids. Germline-derived CDR1 and CDR2 are SGDLS and YYNGEE. Trimming cost V 3 bases and J 2 bases; bases outside gene matches: 8.